This T cell receptor (beta chain) was captured in a study of shared clonotypes between healthy human individuals. On the study more broadly: Donors, aged 18 to 49, were a couple of women and a few men.

Sorted-subset replicate PCRs used roughly 210 ng of genomic DNA. This amount corresponded to tens of thousands of T cell genomes. Repertoires were generated with immunoSEQ multiplex PCR, while TCRdb's copy carries only in-frame clones and drops some. Among 2 million or so clones listed, 85% to 95% were seen once. Between the trimmed V and J ends, which lost 3 bases and 6 bases, there was a span of 12 bases. CDR1 and CDR2 from the germline V gene are ENHRY and SYGVKD. The CDR3 length is 14 residues. Selected positively for CCR7 and CD45RO-negative, naive CD8 cells excluded terminally differentiated effector memory CD45RA+ cells.

The V call is TRBV10-3, the J call TRBJ1-5, with D possibly being TRBD1 (6 bases). Sequencing was carried out using naive CD8+ T cells sorted from blood. The clonotype was recovered from a man between 18 and 35 years old in good health. CDR3 residues: CAISDGGAGQPQHF. Here the CDR3 DNA reads TGTGCCATCAGTGATGGGGGGGCGGGTCAGCCCCAGCATTTT.